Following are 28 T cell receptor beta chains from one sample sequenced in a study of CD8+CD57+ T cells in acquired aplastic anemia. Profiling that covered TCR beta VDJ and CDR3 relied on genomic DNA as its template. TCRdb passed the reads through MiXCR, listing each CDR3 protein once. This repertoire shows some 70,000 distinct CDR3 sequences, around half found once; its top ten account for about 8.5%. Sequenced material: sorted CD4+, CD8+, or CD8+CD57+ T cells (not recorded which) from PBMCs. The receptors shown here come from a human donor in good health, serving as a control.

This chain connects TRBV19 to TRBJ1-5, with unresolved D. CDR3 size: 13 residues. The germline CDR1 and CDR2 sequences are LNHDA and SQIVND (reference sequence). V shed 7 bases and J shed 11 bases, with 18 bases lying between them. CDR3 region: CASTQAGSKAQHF. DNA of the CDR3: TGTGCCAGTACCCAGGCCGGGTCGAAGGCCCAGCATTTT.

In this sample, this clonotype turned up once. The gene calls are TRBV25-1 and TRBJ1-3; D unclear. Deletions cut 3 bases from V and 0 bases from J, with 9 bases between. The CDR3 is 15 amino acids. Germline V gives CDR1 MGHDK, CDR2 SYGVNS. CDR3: CASSDTRSSGNTIYF. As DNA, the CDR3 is TGTGCCAGCAGTGATACCCGGAGCTCTGGAAACACCATATATTTT.

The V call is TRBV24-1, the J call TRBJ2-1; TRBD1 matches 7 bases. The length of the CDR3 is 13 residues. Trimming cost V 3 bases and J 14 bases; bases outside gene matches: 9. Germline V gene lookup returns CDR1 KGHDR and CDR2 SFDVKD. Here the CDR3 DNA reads TGTGCCACCAGTGATCACAAGGACAGGAAAAAGTTCTTC. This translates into CATSDHKDRKKFF.

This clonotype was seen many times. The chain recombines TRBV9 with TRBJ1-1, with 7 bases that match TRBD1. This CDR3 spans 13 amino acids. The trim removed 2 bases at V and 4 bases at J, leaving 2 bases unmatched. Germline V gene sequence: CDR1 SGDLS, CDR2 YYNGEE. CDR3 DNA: TGTGCCAGCAGCGTGCGGGACAGCACTGAAGCTTTCTTT. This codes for CASSVRDSTEAFF.

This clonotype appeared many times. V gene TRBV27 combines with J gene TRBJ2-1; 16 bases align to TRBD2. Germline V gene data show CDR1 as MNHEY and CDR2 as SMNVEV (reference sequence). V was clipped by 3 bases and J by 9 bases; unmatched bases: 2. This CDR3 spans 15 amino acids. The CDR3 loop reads CASSLGLAGGREQFF. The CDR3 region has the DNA TGTGCCAGCAGTTTGGGACTAGCGGGAGGGCGTGAGCAGTTCTTC.

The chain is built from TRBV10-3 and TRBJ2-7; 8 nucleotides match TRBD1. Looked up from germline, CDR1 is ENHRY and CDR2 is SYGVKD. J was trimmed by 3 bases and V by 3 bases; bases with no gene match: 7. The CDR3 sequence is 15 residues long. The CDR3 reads CAISDGQGVRYEQYF. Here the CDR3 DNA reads TGTGCCATCAGTGACGGACAGGGTGTTCGCTACGAGCAGTACTTC.

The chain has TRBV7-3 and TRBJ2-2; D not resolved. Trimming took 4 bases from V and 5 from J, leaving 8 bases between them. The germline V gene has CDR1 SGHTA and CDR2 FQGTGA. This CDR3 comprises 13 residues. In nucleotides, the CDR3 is TGTGCCAGCAGCTCCAGCCTGACCGGGGAGCTGTTTTTT. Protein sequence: CASSSSLTGELFF.

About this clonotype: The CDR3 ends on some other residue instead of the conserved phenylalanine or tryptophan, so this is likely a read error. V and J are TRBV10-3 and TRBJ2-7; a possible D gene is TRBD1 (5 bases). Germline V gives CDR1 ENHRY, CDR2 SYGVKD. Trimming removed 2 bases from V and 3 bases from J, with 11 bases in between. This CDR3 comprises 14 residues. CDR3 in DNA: TGTGCCATCAGTGAGCCATCCGACAGCTACGAGCAGTACCTC. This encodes CAISEPSDSYEQYL.

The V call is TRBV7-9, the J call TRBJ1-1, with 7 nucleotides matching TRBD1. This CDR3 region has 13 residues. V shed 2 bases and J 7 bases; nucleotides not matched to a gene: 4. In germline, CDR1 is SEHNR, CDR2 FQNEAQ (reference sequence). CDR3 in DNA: TGTGCCAGCAGCTTAATTACAGGGGTTGAAGCTTTCTTT. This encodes CASSLITGVEAFF.

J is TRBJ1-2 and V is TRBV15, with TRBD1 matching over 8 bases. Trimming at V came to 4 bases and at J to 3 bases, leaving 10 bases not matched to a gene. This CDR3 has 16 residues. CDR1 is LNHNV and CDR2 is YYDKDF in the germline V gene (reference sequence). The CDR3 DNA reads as TGTGCCACCAGCAAATCCAGGGGGCAGGGGGACTATGGCTACACCTTC. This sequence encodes CATSKSRGQGDYGYTF.

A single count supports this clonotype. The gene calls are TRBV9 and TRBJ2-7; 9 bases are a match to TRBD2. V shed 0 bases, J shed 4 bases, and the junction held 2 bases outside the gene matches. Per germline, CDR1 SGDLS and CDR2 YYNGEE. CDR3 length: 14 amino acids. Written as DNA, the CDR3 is TGTGCCAGCAGCGTAGCCCTAGCGGGGTACGAGCAGTACTTC. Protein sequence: CASSVALAGYEQYF.

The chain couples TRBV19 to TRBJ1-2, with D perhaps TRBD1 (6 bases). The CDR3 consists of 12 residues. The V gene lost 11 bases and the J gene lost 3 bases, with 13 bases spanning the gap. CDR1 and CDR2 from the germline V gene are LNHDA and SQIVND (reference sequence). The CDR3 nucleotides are TGTGCCTCGAGGGGGAAGGACTATGGCTACACCTTC. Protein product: CASRGKDYGYTF.

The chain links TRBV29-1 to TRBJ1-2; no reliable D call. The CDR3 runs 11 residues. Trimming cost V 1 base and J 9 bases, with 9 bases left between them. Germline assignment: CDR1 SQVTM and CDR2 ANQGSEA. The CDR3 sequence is CSVEGALSYTF. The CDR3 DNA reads TGCAGCGTTGAAGGTGCCTTGAGCTACACCTTC.

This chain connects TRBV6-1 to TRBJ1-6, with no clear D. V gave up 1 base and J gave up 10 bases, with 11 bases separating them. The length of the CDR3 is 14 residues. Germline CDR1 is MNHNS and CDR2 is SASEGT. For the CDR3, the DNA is TGTGCCAGCAGTGAAGAAATTACAGTCTCACCCCTCCACTTT. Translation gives CASSEEITVSPLHF.

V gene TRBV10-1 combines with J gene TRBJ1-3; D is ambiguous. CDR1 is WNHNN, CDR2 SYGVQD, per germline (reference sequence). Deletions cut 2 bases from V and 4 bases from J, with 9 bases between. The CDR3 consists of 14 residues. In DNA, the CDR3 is TGCGCCAGCAGTGAGGTCCGGCGCGGAAACACCATATATTTT. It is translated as CASSEVRRGNTIYF.

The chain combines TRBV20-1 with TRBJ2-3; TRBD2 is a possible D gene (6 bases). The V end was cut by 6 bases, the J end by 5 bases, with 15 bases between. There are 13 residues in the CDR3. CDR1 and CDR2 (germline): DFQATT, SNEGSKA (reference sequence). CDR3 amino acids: CSAEGGAGDTQYF. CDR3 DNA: TGCAGTGCCGAGGGCGGGGCTGGAGATACGCAGTATTTT.

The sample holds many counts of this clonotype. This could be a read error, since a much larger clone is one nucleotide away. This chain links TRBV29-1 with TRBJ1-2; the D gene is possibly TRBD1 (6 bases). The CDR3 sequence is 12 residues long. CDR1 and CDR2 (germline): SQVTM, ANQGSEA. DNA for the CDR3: TGCAGCGTTGGACAGGAGATGTATGGCCACACCTTC. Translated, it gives CSVGQEMYGHTF.

In nucleotides, the CDR3 is TGTGCCACCAGCAGAGAAGAGGGGGGGGTTGGTACGCAGTATTTT. Translating it yields CATSREEGGVGTQYF. The chain has TRBV15 and TRBJ2-3; D possibly corresponds to TRBD2 (7 bases). The CDR3 has 15 amino acids. The V gene lost 0 bases and the J gene lost 8 bases, with 15 bases spanning the gap. Germline V gene lookup returns CDR1 LNHNV and CDR2 YYDKDF (reference sequence).

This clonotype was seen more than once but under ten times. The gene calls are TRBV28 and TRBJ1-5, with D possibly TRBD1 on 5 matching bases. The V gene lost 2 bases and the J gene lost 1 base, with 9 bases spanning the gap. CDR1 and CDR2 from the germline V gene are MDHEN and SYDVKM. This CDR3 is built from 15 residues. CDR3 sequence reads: CASSLTGVSNQPQHF. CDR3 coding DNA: TGTGCCAGCAGTTTAACGGGGGTCAGCAATCAGCCCCAGCATTTT.

DNA for the CDR3: TGCGCCAGCAGGCAAAATTCTCGGTCCTATAATTCACCCCTCCACTTT. This sequence encodes CASRQNSRSYNSPLHF. V gene TRBV5-1 combines with J gene TRBJ1-6, with D uncertain. The germline V gene has CDR1 SGHRS and CDR2 YFSETQ. Trimming stripped 5 bases from V and 1 base from J, with 13 bases between. The CDR3 is made up of 16 amino acids.

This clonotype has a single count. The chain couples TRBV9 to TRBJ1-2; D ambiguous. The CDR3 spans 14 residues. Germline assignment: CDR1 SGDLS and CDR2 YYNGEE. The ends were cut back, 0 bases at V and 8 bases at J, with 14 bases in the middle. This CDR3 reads CASSVVEEGYGYTF. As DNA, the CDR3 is TGTGCCAGCAGCGTAGTGGAGGAAGGGTACGGCTACACCTTC.

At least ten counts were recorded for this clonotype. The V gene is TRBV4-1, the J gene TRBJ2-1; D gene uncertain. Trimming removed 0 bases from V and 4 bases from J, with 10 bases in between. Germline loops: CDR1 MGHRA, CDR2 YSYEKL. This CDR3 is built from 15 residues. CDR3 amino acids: CASSQEDFYYNEQFF. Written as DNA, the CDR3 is TGCGCCAGCAGCCAAGAAGACTTTTATTACAATGAGCAGTTCTTC.

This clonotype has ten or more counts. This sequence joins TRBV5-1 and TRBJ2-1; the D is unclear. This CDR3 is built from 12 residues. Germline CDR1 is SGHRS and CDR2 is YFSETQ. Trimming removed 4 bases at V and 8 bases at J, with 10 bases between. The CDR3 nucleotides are TGCGCCAGCAGCGTATCGTGGGATGAGCAGTTCTTC. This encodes CASSVSWDEQFF. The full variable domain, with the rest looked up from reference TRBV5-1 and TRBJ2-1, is KAGVTQTPRYLIKTRGQQVTLSCSPISGHRSVSWYQQTPGQGLQFLFEYFSETQRNKGNFPGRFSGRQFSNSRSEMNVSTLELGDSALYLCASSVSWDEQFFGPGTRLTVL.

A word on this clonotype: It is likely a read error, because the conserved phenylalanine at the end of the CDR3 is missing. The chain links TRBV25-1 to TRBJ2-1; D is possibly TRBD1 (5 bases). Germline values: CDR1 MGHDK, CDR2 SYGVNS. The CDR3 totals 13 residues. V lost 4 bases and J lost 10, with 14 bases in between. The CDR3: CASSAPTVNEQFL. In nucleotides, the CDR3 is TGTGCCAGCAGTGCCCCGACAGTCAACGAGCAGTTCCTC.

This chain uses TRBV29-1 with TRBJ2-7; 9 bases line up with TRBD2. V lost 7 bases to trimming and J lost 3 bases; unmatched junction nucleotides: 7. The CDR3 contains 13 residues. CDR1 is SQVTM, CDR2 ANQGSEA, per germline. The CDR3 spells CSAVAGGHYEQYF. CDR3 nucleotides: TGCAGCGCCGTGGCGGGGGGGCACTACGAGCAGTACTTC.

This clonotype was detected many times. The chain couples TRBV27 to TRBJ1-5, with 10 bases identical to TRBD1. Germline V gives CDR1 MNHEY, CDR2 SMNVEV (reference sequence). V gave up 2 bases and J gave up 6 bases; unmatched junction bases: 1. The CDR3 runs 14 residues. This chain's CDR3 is CASSLGTGVQPQHF. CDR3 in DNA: TGTGCCAGCAGTTTAGGGACAGGGGTTCAGCCCCAGCATTTT.

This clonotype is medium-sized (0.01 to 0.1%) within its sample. The CDR3 sequence: CSVEYGASGANVLTF. DNA of the CDR3: TGCAGCGTCGAATACGGGGCGTCTGGGGCCAACGTCCTGACTTTC. V is TRBV29-1 and J is TRBJ2-6; possibly TRBD1 or TRBD2 for D (5 bases each). CDR1 is SQVTM, CDR2 ANQGSEA, per germline. Trimming took 6 bases from V and 1 from J, leaving 13 bases between them. The CDR3 totals 15 residues.

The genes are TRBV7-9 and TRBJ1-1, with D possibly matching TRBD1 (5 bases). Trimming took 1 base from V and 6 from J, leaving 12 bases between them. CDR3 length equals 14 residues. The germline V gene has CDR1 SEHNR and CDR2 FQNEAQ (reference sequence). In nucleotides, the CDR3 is TGTGCCAGCAGCTTAGGCCCAGGGTTAGCTGAAGCTTTCTTT. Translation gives CASSLGPGLAEAFF.